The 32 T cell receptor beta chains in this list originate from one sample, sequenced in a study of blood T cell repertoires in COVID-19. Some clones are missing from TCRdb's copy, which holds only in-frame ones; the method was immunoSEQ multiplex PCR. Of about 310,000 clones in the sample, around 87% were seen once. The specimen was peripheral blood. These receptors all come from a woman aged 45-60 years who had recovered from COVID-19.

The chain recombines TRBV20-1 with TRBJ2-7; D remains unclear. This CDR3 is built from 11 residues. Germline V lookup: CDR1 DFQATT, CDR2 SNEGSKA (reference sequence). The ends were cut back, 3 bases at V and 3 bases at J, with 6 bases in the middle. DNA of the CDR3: TGCAGTGCTAGTCTCGGCTACGAGCAGTACTTC. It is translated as CSASLGYEQYF.

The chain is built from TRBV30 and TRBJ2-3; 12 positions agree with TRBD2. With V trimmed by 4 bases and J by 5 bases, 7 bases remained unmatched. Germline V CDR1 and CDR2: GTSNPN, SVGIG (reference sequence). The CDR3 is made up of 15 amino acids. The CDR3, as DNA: TGTGCCTGGACTAGCGGGAGGGCCTCGGGAGATACGCAGTATTTT. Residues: CAWTSGRASGDTQYF. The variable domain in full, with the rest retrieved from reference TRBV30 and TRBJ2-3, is SQTIHQWPATLVQPVGSPLSLECTVEGTSNPNLYWYRQAAGRGLQLLFYSVGIGQISSEVPQNLSASRPQDRQFILSSKKLLLSDSGFYLCAWTSGRASGDTQYFGPGTRLTVL.

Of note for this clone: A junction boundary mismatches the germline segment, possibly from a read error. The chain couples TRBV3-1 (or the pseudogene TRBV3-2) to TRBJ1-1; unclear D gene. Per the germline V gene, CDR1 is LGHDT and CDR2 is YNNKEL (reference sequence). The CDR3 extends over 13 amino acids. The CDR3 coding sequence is TGTGCCAGCAGCCAAGCGGATGGGCTTAGTTGGATCTTT. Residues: CASSQADGLSWIF.

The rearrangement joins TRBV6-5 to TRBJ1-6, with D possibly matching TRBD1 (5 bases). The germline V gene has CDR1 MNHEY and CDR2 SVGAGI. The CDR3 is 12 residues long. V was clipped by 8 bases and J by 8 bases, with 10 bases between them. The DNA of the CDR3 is TGTGCCAGCGGGCAGGGTGATTCACCCCTCCACTTT. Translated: CASGQGDSPLHF.

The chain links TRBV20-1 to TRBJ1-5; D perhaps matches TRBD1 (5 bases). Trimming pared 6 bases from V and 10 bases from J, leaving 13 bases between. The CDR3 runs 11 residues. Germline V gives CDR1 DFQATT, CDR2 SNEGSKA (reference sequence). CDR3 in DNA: TGCAGTGCCAAGGGGCAGGGCCCCCAGCATTTT. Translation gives CSAKGQGPQHF.

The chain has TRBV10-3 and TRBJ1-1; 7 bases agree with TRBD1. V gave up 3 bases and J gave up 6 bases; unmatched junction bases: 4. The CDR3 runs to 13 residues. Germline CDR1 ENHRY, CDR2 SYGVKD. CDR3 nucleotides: TGTGCCATCAGTGATTCCAGGGGGTCTGAAGCTTTCTTT. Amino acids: CAISDSRGSEAFF.

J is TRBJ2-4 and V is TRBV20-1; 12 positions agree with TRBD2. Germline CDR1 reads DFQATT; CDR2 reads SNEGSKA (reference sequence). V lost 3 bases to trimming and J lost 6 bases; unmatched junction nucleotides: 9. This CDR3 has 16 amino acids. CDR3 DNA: TGCAGTGCTAGTGCGCTAGCGGGGGGGCCCCTAAACATTCAGTACTTC. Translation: CSASALAGGPLNIQYF.

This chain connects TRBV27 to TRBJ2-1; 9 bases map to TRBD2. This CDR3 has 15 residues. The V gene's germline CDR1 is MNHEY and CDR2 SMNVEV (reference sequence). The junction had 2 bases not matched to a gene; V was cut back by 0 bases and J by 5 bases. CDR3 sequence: CASSLSAGGNNEQFF. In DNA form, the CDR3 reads TGTGCCAGCAGTTTATCGGCGGGAGGGAACAATGAGCAGTTCTTC.

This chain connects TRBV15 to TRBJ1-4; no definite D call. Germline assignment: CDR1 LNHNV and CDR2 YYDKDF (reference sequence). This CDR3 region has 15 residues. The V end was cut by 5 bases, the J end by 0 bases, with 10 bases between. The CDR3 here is CATSVVATTNEKLFF. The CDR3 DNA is TGTGCCACCAGCGTTGTAGCTACAACTAATGAAAAACTGTTTTTT.

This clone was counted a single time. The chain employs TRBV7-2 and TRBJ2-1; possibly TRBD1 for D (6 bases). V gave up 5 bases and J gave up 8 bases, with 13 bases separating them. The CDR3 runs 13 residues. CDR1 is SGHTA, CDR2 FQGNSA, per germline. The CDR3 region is CASSVQTGYEQFF. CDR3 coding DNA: TGTGCCAGCAGCGTCCAAACAGGGTATGAGCAGTTCTTC.

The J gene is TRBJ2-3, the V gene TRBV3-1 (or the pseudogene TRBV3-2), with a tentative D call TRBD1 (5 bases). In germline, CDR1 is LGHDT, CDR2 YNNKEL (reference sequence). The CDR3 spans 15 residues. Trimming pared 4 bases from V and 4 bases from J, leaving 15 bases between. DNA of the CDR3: TGTGCCAGCAGCCCTCGACCGTGGGGCGCAGATACGCAGTATTTT. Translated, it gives CASSPRPWGADTQYF.

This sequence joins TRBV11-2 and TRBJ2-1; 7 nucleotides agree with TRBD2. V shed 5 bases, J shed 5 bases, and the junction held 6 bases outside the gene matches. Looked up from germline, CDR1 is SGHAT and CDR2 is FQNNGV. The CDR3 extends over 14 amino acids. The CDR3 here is CASSQSGTHNEQFF. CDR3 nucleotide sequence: TGTGCCAGCAGCCAAAGCGGGACTCACAATGAGCAGTTCTTC.

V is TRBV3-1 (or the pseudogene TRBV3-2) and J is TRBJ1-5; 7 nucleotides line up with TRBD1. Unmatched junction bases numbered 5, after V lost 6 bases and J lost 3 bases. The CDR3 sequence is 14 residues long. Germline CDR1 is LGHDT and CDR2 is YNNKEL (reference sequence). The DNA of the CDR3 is TGTGCCAGCAGTCTTGGGACAGACAATCAGCCCCAGCATTTT. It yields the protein CASSLGTDNQPQHF.

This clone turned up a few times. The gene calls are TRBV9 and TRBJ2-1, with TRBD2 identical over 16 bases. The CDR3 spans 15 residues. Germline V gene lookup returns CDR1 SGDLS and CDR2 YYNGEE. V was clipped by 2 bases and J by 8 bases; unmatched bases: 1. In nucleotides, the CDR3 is TGTGCCAGCAGCGTGGGGACTAGCGGGAGGGATGAGCAGTTCTTC. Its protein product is CASSVGTSGRDEQFF.

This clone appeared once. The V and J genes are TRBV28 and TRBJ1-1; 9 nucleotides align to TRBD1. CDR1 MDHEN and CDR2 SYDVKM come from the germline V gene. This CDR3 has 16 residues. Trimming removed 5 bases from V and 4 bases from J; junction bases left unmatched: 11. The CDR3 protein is CASSIQQGAFGTEAFF. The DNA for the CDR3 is TGTGCCAGCAGTATCCAACAGGGGGCTTTTGGCACTGAAGCTTTCTTT.

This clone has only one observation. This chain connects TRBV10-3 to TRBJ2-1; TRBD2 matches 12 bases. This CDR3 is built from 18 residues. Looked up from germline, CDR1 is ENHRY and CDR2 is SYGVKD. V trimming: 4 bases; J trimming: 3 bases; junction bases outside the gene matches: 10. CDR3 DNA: TGTGCCATCAGTGCTTCTAGCGGGGGGGCCGTCGGCTACAATGAGCAGTTCTTC. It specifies CAISASSGGAVGYNEQFF.

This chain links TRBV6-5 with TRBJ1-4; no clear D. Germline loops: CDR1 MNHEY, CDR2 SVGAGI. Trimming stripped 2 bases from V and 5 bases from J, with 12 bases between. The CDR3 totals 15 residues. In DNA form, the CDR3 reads TGTGCCAGCAGTTACCGTCCGACGGGGAATGAAAAACTGTTTTTT. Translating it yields CASSYRPTGNEKLFF.

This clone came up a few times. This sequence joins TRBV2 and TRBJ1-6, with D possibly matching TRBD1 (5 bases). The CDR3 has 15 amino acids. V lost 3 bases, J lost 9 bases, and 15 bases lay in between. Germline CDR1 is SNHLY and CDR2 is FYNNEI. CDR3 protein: CASSDGGFGFSPLHF. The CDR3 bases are TGTGCCAGCAGTGATGGGGGGTTTGGGTTTTCACCCCTCCACTTT.

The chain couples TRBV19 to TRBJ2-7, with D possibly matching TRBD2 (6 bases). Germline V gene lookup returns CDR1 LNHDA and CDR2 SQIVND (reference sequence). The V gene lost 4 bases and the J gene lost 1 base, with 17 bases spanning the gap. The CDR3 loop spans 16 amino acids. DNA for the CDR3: TGTGCCAGTAGTACGGGAGCAGTAGGTGTGTCCTACGAGCAGTACTTC. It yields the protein CASSTGAVGVSYEQYF. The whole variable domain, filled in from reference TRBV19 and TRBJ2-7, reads DGGITQSPKYLFRKEGQNVTLSCEQNLNHDAMYWYRQDPGQGLRLIYYSQIVNDFQKGDIAEGYSVSREKKESFPLTVTSAQKNPTAFYLCASSTGAVGVSYEQYFGPGTRLTVT.

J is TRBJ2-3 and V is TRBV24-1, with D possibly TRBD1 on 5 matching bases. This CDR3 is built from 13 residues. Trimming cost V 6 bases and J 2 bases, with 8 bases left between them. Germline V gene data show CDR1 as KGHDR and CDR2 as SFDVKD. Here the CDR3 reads CATSPRVTDTQYF. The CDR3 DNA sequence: TGTGCCACCAGTCCCAGGGTCACAGATACGCAGTATTTT.

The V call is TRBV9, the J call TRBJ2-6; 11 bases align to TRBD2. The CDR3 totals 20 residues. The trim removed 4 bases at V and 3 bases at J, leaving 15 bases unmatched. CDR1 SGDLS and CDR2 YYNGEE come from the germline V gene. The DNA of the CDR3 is TGTGCCAGCAGCCCCTTCGGGGTTAGCGGGGGGGCCTTTGGGGCCAACGTCCTGACTTTC. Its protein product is CASSPFGVSGGAFGANVLTF.

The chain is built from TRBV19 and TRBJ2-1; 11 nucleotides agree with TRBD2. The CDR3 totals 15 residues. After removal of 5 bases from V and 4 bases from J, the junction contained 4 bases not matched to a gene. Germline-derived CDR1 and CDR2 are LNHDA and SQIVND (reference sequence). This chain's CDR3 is CASSAGTSGYNEQFF. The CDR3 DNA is TGTGCCAGTAGTGCCGGGACTAGCGGTTACAATGAGCAGTTCTTC.

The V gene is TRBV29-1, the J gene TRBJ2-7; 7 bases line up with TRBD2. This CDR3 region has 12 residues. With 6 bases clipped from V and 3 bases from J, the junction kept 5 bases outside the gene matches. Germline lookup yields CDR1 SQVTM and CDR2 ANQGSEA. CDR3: CSVRESHYEQYF. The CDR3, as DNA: TGCAGCGTGCGGGAGTCCCACTACGAGCAGTACTTC.

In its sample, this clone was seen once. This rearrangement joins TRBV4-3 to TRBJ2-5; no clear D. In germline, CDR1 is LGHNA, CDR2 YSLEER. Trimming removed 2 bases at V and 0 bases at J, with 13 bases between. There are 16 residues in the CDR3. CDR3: CASSQNLIQYQETQYF. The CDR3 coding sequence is TGCGCCAGCAGCCAAAATCTTATTCAGTACCAAGAGACCCAGTACTTC.

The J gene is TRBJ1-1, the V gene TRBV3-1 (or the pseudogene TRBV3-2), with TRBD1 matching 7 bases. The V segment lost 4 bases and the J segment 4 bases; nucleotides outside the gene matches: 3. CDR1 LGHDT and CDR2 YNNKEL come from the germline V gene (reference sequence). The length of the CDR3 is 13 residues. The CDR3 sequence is CASSLDRVTEAFF. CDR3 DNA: TGTGCCAGCAGCCTCGACAGGGTCACTGAAGCTTTCTTT.

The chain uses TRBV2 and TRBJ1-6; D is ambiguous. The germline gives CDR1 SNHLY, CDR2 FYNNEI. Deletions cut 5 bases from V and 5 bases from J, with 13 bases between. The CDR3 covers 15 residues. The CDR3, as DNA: TGTGCCAGCAGTCTGACAATCGCAAATAATTCACCCCTCCACTTT. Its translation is CASSLTIANNSPLHF.

The CDR3 nucleotides read TGCAGCGCAGGGGAGGCCTATGGCTACACCTTC. The encoded protein is CSAGEAYGYTF. This rearrangement joins TRBV29-1 to TRBJ1-2; tentative D call: TRBD1 (6 bases). This CDR3 region has 11 residues. V lost 7 bases, J lost 4 bases, and 10 bases lay in between. The germline gives CDR1 SQVTM, CDR2 ANQGSEA.

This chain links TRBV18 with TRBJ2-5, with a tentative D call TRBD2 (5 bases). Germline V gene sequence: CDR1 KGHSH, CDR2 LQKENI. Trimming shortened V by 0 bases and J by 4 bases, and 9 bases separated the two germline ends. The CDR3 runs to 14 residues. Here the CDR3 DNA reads TGTGCCAGCTCACCACCGGTACGGGGAGAGACCCAGTACTTC. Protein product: CASSPPVRGETQYF.

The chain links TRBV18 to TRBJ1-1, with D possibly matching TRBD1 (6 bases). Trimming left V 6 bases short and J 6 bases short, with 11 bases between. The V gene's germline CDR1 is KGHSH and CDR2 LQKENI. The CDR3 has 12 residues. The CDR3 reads CASSLQGSEAFF. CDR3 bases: TGTGCCAGCTCCCTACAGGGTTCTGAAGCTTTCTTT.

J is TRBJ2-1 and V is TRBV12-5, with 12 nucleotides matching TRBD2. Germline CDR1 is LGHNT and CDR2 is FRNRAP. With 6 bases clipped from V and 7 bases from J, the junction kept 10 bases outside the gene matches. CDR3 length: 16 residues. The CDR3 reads CASGPSSGGASNEQFF. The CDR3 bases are TGTGCTAGTGGGCCATCTAGCGGGGGGGCCTCAAATGAGCAGTTCTTC.

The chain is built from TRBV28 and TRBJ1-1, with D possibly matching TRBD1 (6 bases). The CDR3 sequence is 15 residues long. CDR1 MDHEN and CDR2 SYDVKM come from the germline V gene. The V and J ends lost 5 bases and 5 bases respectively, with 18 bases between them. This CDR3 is CASSRAGGAGTEAFF. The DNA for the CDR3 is TGTGCCAGCAGTCGCGCGGGGGGGGCTGGGACTGAAGCTTTCTTT.

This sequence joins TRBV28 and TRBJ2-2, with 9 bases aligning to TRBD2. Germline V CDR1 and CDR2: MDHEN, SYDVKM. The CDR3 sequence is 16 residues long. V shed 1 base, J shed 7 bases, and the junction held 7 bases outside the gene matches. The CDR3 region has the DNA TGTGCCAGCAGTTTATTCGCGGGGGGGCATGACGGGGAGCTGTTTTTT. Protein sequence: CASSLFAGGHDGELFF.